This T cell receptor beta chain was recorded in a study of patients and donors after allogeneic stem cell transplantation. TCRdb reprocessed the RT-PCR reads via MiXCR and lists one record per CDR3 protein. Found here are roughly 880,000 distinct CDR3 sequences, more than 15% of them singletons; the top ten hold around 6%. This CDR3 region has 15 residues. CDR1 is ENHRY and CDR2 is SYGVKD in the germline V gene. V lost 5 bases and J 7 bases, leaving 15 bases between the germline ends. Material for sequencing was blood, either unsorted or a sorted T cell fraction (not recorded which). This clonotype was obtained from a human donor who was either an allogeneic HSCT recipient or a stem cell or donor lymphocyte infusion donor (not recorded which). It is not recorded whose cells these are; they may come from a transplant donor. This sequence joins TRBV10-3 and TRBJ1-6; D gene uncertain. The CDR3 DNA sequence: TGTGCCATCAGTTCCCCGGGAGTCGCCAATTCACCCCTCCACTTT. This gives the protein CAISSPGVANSPLHF.